This T cell receptor (beta chain) was captured in a study of Graves' ophthalmopathy and Graves' hyperthyroidism. Study-wide points: Thyroid clonotypes that were expanded above 0.001 frequency mostly also appeared in blood.

This CDR3 region has 12 residues. The germline V gene encodes CDR1 DFQATT and CDR2 SNEGSKA (reference sequence). Trimming pared 3 bases from V and 5 bases from J, leaving 8 bases between. In its sample, this clonotype was seen many times. The antigen remains undetermined. Amplified material comprised TCR beta CDR3 regions derived from RNA transcripts. An opening RT-PCR round employed HTBI primers and preceded a second-round multiplex PCR. TCRdb re-derived calls from the multiplex PCR reads in MiXCR, one entry per CDR3 protein. The sample contains fewer than 400,000 distinct CDR3 sequences, roughly 18% of which appear only once.

J is TRBJ1-5 and V is TRBV20-1; D remains ambiguous. This TCR derives from a woman between 18 and 29 years old with Graves' ophthalmopathy. The sample taken for sequencing was peripheral blood. The CDR3 nucleotides are TGCAGTGCTAGGGCGGCCGATCAGCCCCAGCATTTT. Translation gives CSARAADQPQHF.